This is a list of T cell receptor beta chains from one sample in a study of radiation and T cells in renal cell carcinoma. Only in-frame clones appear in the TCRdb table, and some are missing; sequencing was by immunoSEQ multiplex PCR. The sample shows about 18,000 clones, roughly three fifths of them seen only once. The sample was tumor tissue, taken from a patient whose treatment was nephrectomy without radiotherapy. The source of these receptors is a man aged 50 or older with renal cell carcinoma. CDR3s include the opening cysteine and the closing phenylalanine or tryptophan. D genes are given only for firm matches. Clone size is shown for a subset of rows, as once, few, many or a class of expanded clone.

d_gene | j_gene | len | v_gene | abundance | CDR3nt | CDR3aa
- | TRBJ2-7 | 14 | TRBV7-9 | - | TGTGCCAGCAGCTTCGAACCGGGCAAGCGCGAGCAGTACTTC | CASSFEPGKREQYF
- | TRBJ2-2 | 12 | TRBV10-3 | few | TGTGCCATCAGGGAGTCAGCCGGGGAGCTGTTTTTT | CAIRESAGELFF
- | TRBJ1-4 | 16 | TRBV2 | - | TGTGCCAGCAGTGAGGGACGGCTAATGATTGGGGAAAAACTGTTTTTT | CASSEGRLMIGEKLFF
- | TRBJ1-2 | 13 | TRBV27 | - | TGTGCCAGCAGTTTAGGAGACATCTATGGCTACACCTTC | CASSLGDIYGYTF
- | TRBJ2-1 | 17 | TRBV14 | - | TGTGCCAGCAGCCAAGATCCGGCAGGGCGCCCCTACAATGAGCAGTTCTTC | CASSQDPAGRPYNEQFF
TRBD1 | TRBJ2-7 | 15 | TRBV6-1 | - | TGTGCCAGCAGTGAAGGGACAGGGGGCTCCTACGAGCAGTACTTC | CASSEGTGGSYEQYF
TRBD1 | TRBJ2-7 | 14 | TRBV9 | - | TGTGCCAGCAGCGCCCAGGGGACAGGGAATGAGCAGTACTTC | CASSAQGTGNEQYF
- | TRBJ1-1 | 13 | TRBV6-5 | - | TGTGCCAGCAGTTACAGGGGCGACTACGAAGCTTTCTTT | CASSYRGDYEAFF
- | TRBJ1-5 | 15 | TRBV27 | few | TGTGCCAGCAGTTTGGGGCCGGGTAGCAATCAGCCCCAGCATTTT | CASSLGPGSNQPQHF
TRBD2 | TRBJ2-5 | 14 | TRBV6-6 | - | TGTGCCAGCAGTTACACCGGGACTAGAGAGACCCAGTACTTC | CASSYTGTRETQYF
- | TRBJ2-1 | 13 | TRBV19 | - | TGTGCCAGTAGTATCGGCAGGGGGGATGAGCAGTTCTTC | CASSIGRGDEQFF
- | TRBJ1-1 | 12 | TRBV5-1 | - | TGCGCCAGCAGCTCACAGAACACTGAAGCTTTCTTT | CASSSQNTEAFF
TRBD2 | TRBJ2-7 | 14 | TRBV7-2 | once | TGTGCCAGCAGCCTCAATAGCGGGGCCTACGAGCAGTACTTC | CASSLNSGAYEQYF
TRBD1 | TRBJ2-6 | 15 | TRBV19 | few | TGTGCCAGTAAAAAGGGGGCTGCTGGGGCCAACGTCCTGACTTTC | CASKKGAAGANVLTF
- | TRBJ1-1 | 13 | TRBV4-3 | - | TGCGCCAGCAGCCAAGGACAGAACACTGAAGCTTTCTTT | CASSQGQNTEAFF
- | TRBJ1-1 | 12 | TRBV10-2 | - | TGCGCCAGCAGTGAGGGTGAAACTGAAGCTTTCTTT | CASSEGETEAFF
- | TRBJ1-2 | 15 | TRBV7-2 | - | TGTGCCAGCAGCTTAGGTTGGCCTTCCCTTGATGGCTACACCTTC | CASSLGWPSLDGYTF
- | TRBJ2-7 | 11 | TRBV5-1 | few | TGCGCCAGCAGCTTGGGCTACGAGCAGTACTTC | CASSLGYEQYF
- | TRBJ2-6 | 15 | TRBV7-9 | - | TGTGCCAGCAGCCCCAGGGGGGCGGGGGCCAACGTCCTGACTTTC | CASSPRGAGANVLTF
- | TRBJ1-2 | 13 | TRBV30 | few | TGTGCCTGGAGTGTATCCGCTAACTATGGCTACACCTTC | CAWSVSANYGYTF
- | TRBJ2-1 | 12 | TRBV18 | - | TGTGCCAGCTCACTACAGGGACTTGAGCAGTTCTTC | CASSLQGLEQFF
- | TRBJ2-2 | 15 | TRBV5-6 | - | TGTGCCAGCAGCCCAGACCAATCGAACACCGGGGAGCTGTTTTTT | CASSPDQSNTGELFF
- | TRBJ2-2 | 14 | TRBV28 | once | TGTGCCAGCAGTTTAGCCGGATTCACCGGGGAGCTGTTTTTT | CASSLAGFTGELFF
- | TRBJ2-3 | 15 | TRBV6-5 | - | TGTGCCAGCAGATTCAGGGACCTAAGCACAGATACGCAGTATTTT | CASRFRDLSTDTQYF
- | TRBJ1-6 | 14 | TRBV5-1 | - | TGCGCCAGCAGCTTGACCTCTTATAATTCACCCCTCCACTTT | CASSLTSYNSPLHF
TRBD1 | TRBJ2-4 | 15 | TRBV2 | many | TGTGCCAGCAGACCGGGACAGGGAGGGGAAAACATTCAGTACTTC | CASRPGQGGENIQYF
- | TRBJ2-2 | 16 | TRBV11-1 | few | TGTGCCAGCAGCTTAGGGGCAGGGACGAACACCGGGGAGCTGTTTTTT | CASSLGAGTNTGELFF
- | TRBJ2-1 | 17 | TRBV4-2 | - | TGTGCCAGCAGCCAAGATCGGGCCAGCTCCTCCTACAATGAGCAGTTCTTC | CASSQDRASSSYNEQFF
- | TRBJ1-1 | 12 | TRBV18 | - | TGTGCCAGCTCACCGCCGGATAGAGAAGCTTTCTTT | CASSPPDREAFF
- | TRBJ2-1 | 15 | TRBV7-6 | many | TGTGCCAGCAGCTCCGAGGGGGGCAGTTACAATGAGCAGTTCTTC | CASSSEGGSYNEQFF